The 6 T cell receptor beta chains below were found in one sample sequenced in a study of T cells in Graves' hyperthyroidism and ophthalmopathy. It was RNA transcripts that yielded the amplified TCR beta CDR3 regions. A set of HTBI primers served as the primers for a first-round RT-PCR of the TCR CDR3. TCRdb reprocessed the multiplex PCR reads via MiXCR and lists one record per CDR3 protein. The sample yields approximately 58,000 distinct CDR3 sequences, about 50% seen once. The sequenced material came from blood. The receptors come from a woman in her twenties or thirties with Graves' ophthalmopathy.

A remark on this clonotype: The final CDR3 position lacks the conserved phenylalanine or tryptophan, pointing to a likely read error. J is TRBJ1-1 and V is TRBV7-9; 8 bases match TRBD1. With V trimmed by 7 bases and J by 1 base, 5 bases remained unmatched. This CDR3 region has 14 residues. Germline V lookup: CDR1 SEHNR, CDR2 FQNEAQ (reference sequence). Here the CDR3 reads CASTRTGSNTEAFS. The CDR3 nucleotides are TGTGCCAGCACCAGGACAGGGTCGAACACTGAAGCTTTCTCT.

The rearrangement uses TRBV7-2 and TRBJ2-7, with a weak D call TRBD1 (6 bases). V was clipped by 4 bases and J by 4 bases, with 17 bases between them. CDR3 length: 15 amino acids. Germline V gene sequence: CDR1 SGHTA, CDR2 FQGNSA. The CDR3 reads CASSSPGHGVYEQYF. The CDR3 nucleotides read TGTGCCAGCAGCTCTCCGGGACATGGGGTTTACGAGCAGTACTTC.

The chain's CDR3 is CASSLQGAPGNTGELFF. The CDR3 nucleotides are TGTGCCAGCAGCTTGCAGGGGGCGCCCGGAAACACCGGGGAGCTGTTTTTT. The J gene is TRBJ2-2, the V gene TRBV2; TRBD1 matches 8 bases. Germline CDR1 SNHLY, CDR2 FYNNEI. The V and J ends lost 6 bases and 2 bases, in that order; junction bases with no gene match: 11. The CDR3 is 17 residues long.

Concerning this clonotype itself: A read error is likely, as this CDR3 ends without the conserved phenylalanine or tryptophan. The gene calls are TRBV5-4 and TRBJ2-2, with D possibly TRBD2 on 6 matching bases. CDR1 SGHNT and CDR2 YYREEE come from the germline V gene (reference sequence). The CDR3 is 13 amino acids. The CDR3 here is CASSRTGVGELFL. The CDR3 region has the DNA TGCGCCAGCAGCCGTACGGGAGTCGGGGAGCTGTTTCTT.

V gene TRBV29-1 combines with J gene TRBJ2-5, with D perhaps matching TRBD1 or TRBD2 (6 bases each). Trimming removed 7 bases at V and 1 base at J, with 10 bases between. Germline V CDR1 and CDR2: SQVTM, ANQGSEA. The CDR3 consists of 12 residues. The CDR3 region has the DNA TGCAGCGGAGGGGGGATCCAAGAGACCCAGTACTTC. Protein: CSGGGIQETQYF.

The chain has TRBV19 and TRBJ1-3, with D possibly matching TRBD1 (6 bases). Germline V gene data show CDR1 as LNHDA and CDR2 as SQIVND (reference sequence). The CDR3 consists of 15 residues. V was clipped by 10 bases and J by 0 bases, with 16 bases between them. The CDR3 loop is CATSTAGASGNTIYF. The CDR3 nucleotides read TGTGCCACTAGCACCGCAGGGGCCTCTGGAAACACCATATATTTT.